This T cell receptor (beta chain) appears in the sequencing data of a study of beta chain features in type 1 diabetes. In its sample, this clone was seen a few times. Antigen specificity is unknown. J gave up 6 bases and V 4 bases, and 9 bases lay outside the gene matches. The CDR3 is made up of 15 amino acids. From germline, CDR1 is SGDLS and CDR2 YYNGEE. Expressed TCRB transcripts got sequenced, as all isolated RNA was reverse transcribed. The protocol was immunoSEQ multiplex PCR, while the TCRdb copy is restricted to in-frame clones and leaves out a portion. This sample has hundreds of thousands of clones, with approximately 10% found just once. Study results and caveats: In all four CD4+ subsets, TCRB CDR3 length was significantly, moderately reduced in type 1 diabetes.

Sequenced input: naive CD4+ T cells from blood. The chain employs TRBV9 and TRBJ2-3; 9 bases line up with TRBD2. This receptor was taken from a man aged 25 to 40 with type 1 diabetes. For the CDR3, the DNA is TGTGCCAGCAGCTTTAGAGGGACTAGCCCCGATACGCAGTATTTT. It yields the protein CASSFRGTSPDTQYF. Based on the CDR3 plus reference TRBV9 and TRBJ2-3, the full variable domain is DSGVTQTPKHLITATGQRVTLRCSPRSGDLSVYWYQQSLDQGLQFLIQYYNGEERAKGNILERFSAQQFPDLHSELNLSSLELGDSALYFCASSFRGTSPDTQYFGPGTRLTVL.